These 14 T cell receptor beta chains share one sample of origin, sequenced in a study of T cell responses to AZD1222 COVID-19 vaccine. Sequenced by immunoSEQ multiplex PCR; TCRdb stores in-frame clones only, minus some. The sample contains 130,000 or so clones, roughly 94% of which appear only once. Here the sequenced sample was peripheral blood, taken on day 0 of AZD1222 vaccination. The receptors come from an adult in good health.

The CDR3 loop is CASSQEGDLGGAEKLFF. The CDR3 DNA is TGTGCCAGCAGCCAAGAGGGCGATCTGGGGGGAGCAGAAAAACTGTTTTTT. The chain is built from TRBV4-2 and TRBJ1-4; D is perhaps TRBD1 (5 bases). Germline V gives CDR1 LGHNA, CDR2 YNFKEQ. The length of the CDR3 is 17 residues. Trimming shortened V by 0 bases and J by 8 bases, and 19 bases separated the two germline ends.

The rearrangement uses TRBV29-1 and TRBJ2-7, with TRBD1 identical over 7 bases. CDR1 is SQVTM and CDR2 is ANQGSEA in the germline V gene. The CDR3 consists of 13 residues. V shed 6 bases and J 4 bases; nucleotides not matched to a gene: 9. The CDR3 here is CSVLGTVEYEQYF. The DNA for the CDR3 is TGCAGCGTGTTGGGGACAGTCGAGTACGAGCAGTACTTC.

The rearrangement links TRBV7-3 to TRBJ1-1; D gene uncertain. Germline V gene lookup returns CDR1 SGHTA and CDR2 FQGTGA. V dropped 5 bases and J dropped 3 bases, with 10 bases sitting between them. The CDR3 extends over 13 amino acids. Written as DNA, the CDR3 is TGTGCCAGCAGCAGACAAACGGACACTGAAGCTTTCTTT. Residues: CASSRQTDTEAFF.

The CDR3 protein is CASSAGVTDTQYF. The CDR3 DNA sequence: TGTGCCAGCTCGGCGGGAGTGACAGATACGCAGTATTTT. The chain couples TRBV12-3 or TRBV12-4 to TRBJ2-3, with 7 bases identical to TRBD2. This CDR3 spans 13 amino acids. Trimming at V came to 8 bases and at J to 3 bases, leaving 5 bases not matched to a gene.

The chain combines TRBV6-6 with TRBJ2-7, with 10 bases aligning to TRBD2. The V and J ends lost 5 bases and 3 bases, in that order; junction bases with no gene match: 4. Germline V CDR1 and CDR2: MNHNY, SVGAGI (reference sequence). This CDR3 comprises 14 residues. The CDR3 loop reads CASSKAGGGYEQYF. For the CDR3, the DNA is TGTGCCAGCAGTAAAGCGGGAGGGGGCTACGAGCAGTACTTC.

The chain recombines TRBV13 with TRBJ2-1; TRBD2 agrees at 8 bases. This CDR3 comprises 15 residues. J lost 0 bases, V lost 5 bases, and 3 bases had no gene match. Germline V gene sequence: CDR1 PRHDT, CDR2 FYEKMQ (reference sequence). CDR3 DNA: TGTGCCAGCAGCCATCTAGCGGGCTCCTACAATGAGCAGTTCTTC. This codes for CASSHLAGSYNEQFF.

This clone was seen a single time. The rearrangement links TRBV2 to TRBJ2-1; D possibly corresponds to TRBD2 (5 bases). CDR3 length equals 13 residues. Per the germline V gene, CDR1 is SNHLY and CDR2 is FYNNEI. V shed 7 bases and J shed 4 bases, with 11 bases lying between them. CDR3 sequence: CASKGEGYNEQFF. In DNA form, the CDR3 reads TGTGCCAGCAAAGGAGAGGGATACAATGAGCAGTTCTTC.

The rearrangement links TRBV5-6 to TRBJ2-1, with 9 bases matching TRBD2. The CDR3 runs 16 residues. CDR1 SGHDT and CDR2 YYEEEE come from the germline V gene. The ends lost 0 bases at V and 7 bases at J; junction bases unmatched: 8. Here the CDR3 DNA reads TGTGCCAGCAGCTTGGCGGGACTAGCCCTCTGGAATGAGCAGTTCTTC. Translation: CASSLAGLALWNEQFF.

The chain links TRBV6-5 to TRBJ2-1; tentatively, D is TRBD2 (6 bases). Trimming shortened V by 8 bases and J by 0 bases, and 8 bases separated the two germline ends. The germline CDR1 and CDR2 sequences are MNHEY and SVGAGI. The CDR3 runs to 13 residues. The CDR3 here is CASGGPSYNEQFF. CDR3 DNA sequence: TGTGCCAGCGGAGGGCCCTCCTACAATGAGCAGTTCTTC.

The chain employs TRBV19 and TRBJ1-3; no clear D gene. The CDR3 consists of 14 residues. CDR1 is LNHDA and CDR2 is SQIVND in the germline V gene (reference sequence). Deletions cut 10 bases from V and 0 bases from J, with 13 bases between. The CDR3 here is CATADWISGNTIYF. In DNA form, the CDR3 reads TGTGCCACCGCTGACTGGATCTCTGGAAACACCATATATTTT.

The chain joins TRBV20-1 to TRBJ1-5, with 7 bases matching TRBD1. Germline V gene data show CDR1 as DFQATT and CDR2 as SNEGSKA (reference sequence). The ends lost 3 bases at V and 5 bases at J; junction bases unmatched: 4. The length of the CDR3 is 13 residues. The CDR3 reads CSASRDSDQPQHF. The CDR3 nucleotides read TGCAGTGCTAGTAGGGACAGCGATCAGCCCCAGCATTTT.

The V gene is TRBV15, the J gene TRBJ2-5; D not certain. Germline assignment: CDR1 LNHNV and CDR2 YYDKDF (reference sequence). The CDR3 is 13 amino acids. V dropped 1 base and J dropped 5 bases, with 8 bases sitting between them. The CDR3 loop reads CATSRAQKETQYF. CDR3 DNA sequence: TGTGCCACCAGCAGAGCCCAAAAGGAGACCCAGTACTTC.

V and J are TRBV6-2 or TRBV6-3 and TRBJ2-7; TRBD2 agrees at 8 bases. Germline-derived CDR1 and CDR2 are MNHEY and SVGEGT. This CDR3 spans 14 amino acids. V lost 2 bases, J lost 7 bases, and 7 bases stayed unmatched. CDR3 sequence: CASSYVSGASEQYF. In DNA, the CDR3 is TGTGCCAGCAGTTACGTTAGCGGGGCTTCGGAGCAGTACTTC.

This clone has only one observation. The genes are TRBV11-2 and TRBJ2-1, with 7 nucleotides matching TRBD2. The germline CDR1 and CDR2 sequences are SGHAT and FQNNGV. Losses at the gene ends were 5 bases for V and 2 bases for J; bases not matched to a gene: 9. The CDR3 covers 16 residues. The CDR3 here is CASSPGGAGAYNEQFF. DNA for the CDR3: TGTGCCAGCAGCCCCGGTGGGGCGGGAGCCTACAATGAGCAGTTCTTC.